Presented here are 23 T cell receptor beta chains from one specimen sequenced in a study of siplizumab effects on memory and regulatory T cells. Sequenced by immunoSEQ multiplex PCR; TCRdb stores in-frame clones only, minus some. The repertoire holds roughly 100,000 clones, 80% to 95% seen once, with around 1.1% in the top ten. The sample consisted of CD4+ T cells sorted from blood. These receptors were obtained from a human donor in good health.

In this sample, this clone turned up a few times. This rearrangement joins TRBV7-3 to TRBJ2-3; 14 bases map to TRBD2. CDR1 is SGHTA, CDR2 FQGTGA, per germline. This CDR3 spans 15 amino acids. V shed 5 bases, J shed 5 bases, and the junction held 3 bases outside the gene matches. CDR3 sequence: CASSRLAGGRDTQYF. CDR3 in DNA: TGTGCCAGCAGCCGACTAGCGGGAGGGAGAGATACGCAGTATTTT.

This clone appeared many times. V and J are TRBV11-2 and TRBJ2-7; a possible D gene is TRBD1 (6 bases). Germline assignment: CDR1 SGHAT and CDR2 FQNNGV. CDR3 length: 13 amino acids. Trimming stripped 1 base from V and 7 bases from J, with 11 bases between. The CDR3 sequence: CASSLAATGEQYF. The DNA of the CDR3 is TGTGCCAGCAGCTTAGCCGCAACAGGGGAGCAGTACTTC.

The rearrangement links TRBV19 to TRBJ1-2, with D possibly being TRBD1 (6 bases). Per the germline V gene, CDR1 is LNHDA and CDR2 is SQIVND (reference sequence). V lost 7 bases, J lost 3 bases, and 18 bases lay in between. The CDR3 contains 15 residues. In nucleotides, the CDR3 is TGTGCCAGTAAGGATAGGGGGGGCTTCGACTATGGCTACACCTTC. Protein sequence: CASKDRGGFDYGYTF.

The chain combines TRBV29-1 with TRBJ1-4; D is undetermined. This CDR3 region has 13 residues. V was shortened by 0 bases and J by 7 bases, with 9 bases between the two germline ends. CDR1 and CDR2 from the germline V gene are SQVTM and ANQGSEA. The CDR3 loop reads CSVEDRVGEKLFF. For the CDR3, the DNA is TGCAGCGTTGAAGATCGTGTGGGTGAAAAACTGTTTTTT. Looking up the rest from reference TRBV29-1 and TRBJ1-4 gives the full variable domain: SAVISQKPSRDICQRGTSLTIQCQVDSQVTMMFWYRQQPGQSLTLIATANQGSEATYESGFVIDKFPISRPNLTFSTLTVSNMSPEDSSIYLCSVEDRVGEKLFFGSGTQLSVL.

The chain uses TRBV7-9 and TRBJ2-7; D is tentatively TRBD1 or TRBD2 (5 bases each). The CDR3 spans 16 residues. V dropped 1 base and J dropped 4 bases, with 17 bases sitting between them. Germline V CDR1 and CDR2: SEHNR, FQNEAQ (reference sequence). The CDR3 DNA sequence: TGTGCCAGCAGCTTAGAGGCGGGTGGGGCTCGTTACGAGCAGTACTTC. Translation: CASSLEAGGARYEQYF.

The genes are TRBV19 and TRBJ2-2; D remains unclear. Germline V lookup: CDR1 LNHDA, CDR2 SQIVND (reference sequence). The CDR3 is made up of 12 amino acids. V was shortened by 7 bases and J by 7 bases, with 10 bases between the two germline ends. Here the CDR3 reads CASNQARGELFF. The DNA for the CDR3 is TGTGCCAGTAACCAGGCCCGCGGGGAGCTGTTTTTT.

This rearrangement joins TRBV2 to TRBJ2-3; D might be TRBD2 (6 bases). V dropped 6 bases and J dropped 1 base, with 14 bases sitting between them. Germline CDR1 is SNHLY and CDR2 is FYNNEI. There are 15 residues in the CDR3. For the CDR3, the DNA is TGTGCCAGCAGATCACCTAGCGCACGCACAGATACGCAGTATTTT. This translates into CASRSPSARTDTQYF.

The chain has TRBV30 and TRBJ2-2; tentative D call: TRBD1 (6 bases). CDR1 and CDR2 from the germline V gene are GTSNPN and SVGIG (reference sequence). The CDR3 contains 13 residues. Trimming took off 4 bases at V and 6 bases at J, with 12 bases between the two ends. The CDR3 nucleotides are TGTGCCTGGAATCAGGGGTCCGCCGGGGAGCTGTTTTTT. Protein sequence: CAWNQGSAGELFF. The complete variable domain, with remaining parts taken from reference TRBV30 and TRBJ2-2, reads SQTIHQWPATLVQPVGSPLSLECTVEGTSNPNLYWYRQAAGRGLQLLFYSVGIGQISSEVPQNLSASRPQDRQFILSSKKLLLSDSGFYLCAWNQGSAGELFFGEGSRLTVL.

The chain carries TRBV28 and TRBJ1-2; no firm D call. The CDR3 runs to 15 residues. Germline assignment: CDR1 MDHEN and CDR2 SYDVKM. The V and J ends lost 2 bases and 4 bases respectively, with 14 bases between them. The CDR3 DNA reads as TGTGCCAGCAGTTTAGGGCGGGGTTCCGGCTATGGCTACACCTTC. Residues: CASSLGRGSGYGYTF.

This clone occurred once. The chain couples TRBV11-3 to TRBJ1-1; perhaps TRBD1 as D (5 bases). Germline CDR1 and CDR2: SGHNT and YENEEA. The CDR3 is made up of 15 amino acids. The V end was cut by 4 bases, the J end by 1 base, with 13 bases between. The CDR3 region is CASSSGTGGNTEAFF. DNA for the CDR3: TGTGCCAGCAGCTCGGGCACCGGGGGGAACACTGAAGCTTTCTTT.

The V call is TRBV30, the J call TRBJ2-7; 9 positions match TRBD1. The CDR3 is 15 residues long. Germline CDR1 is GTSNPN and CDR2 is SVGIG (reference sequence). The ends lost 2 bases at V and 1 base at J; junction bases unmatched: 6. This chain's CDR3 is CAWSPDRGFSYEQYF. CDR3 nucleotides: TGTGCCTGGAGTCCCGACAGGGGGTTTTCCTACGAGCAGTACTTC. The full variable domain, rest sourced from reference TRBV30 and TRBJ2-7, is SQTIHQWPATLVQPVGSPLSLECTVEGTSNPNLYWYRQAAGRGLQLLFYSVGIGQISSEVPQNLSASRPQDRQFILSSKKLLLSDSGFYLCAWSPDRGFSYEQYFGPGTRLTVT.

This clone appeared once. This rearrangement joins TRBV20-1 to TRBJ2-3; D gene uncertain. Germline lookup yields CDR1 DFQATT and CDR2 SNEGSKA (reference sequence). The CDR3 loop spans 11 amino acids. V was trimmed by 6 bases and J by 2 bases, leaving 6 bases between them. In DNA, the CDR3 is TGCAGTGCCCCGTTCACAGATACGCAGTATTTT. It encodes CSAPFTDTQYF.

The CDR3 is CASSLWTSGNTDTQYF. CDR3 DNA: TGTGCCAGCAGCTTATGGACTAGCGGGAATACAGATACGCAGTATTTT. The chain employs TRBV7-6 and TRBJ2-3; 12 bases match TRBD2. CDR3 length: 16 amino acids. The germline V gene encodes CDR1 SGHVS and CDR2 FNYEAQ. The trim removed 2 bases at V and 3 bases at J, leaving 3 bases unmatched.

This sequence joins TRBV19 and TRBJ2-2; TRBD1 is a possible D gene (5 bases). Germline CDR1 is LNHDA and CDR2 is SQIVND (reference sequence). V lost 7 bases, J lost 10 bases, and 19 bases lay in between. This CDR3 has 14 residues. CDR3 coding DNA: TGTGCCAGTACACAGGTCGGAGATATCCCGGAGCTGTTTTTT. Translating it yields CASTQVGDIPELFF. Based on the CDR3 plus reference TRBV19 and TRBJ2-2, the full variable domain is DGGITQSPKYLFRKEGQNVTLSCEQNLNHDAMYWYRQDPGQGLRLIYYSQIVNDFQKGDIAEGYSVSREKKESFPLTVTSAQKNPTAFYLCASTQVGDIPELFFGEGSRLTVL.

V is TRBV4-1 and J is TRBJ2-7; D is undetermined. CDR3 size: 15 residues. The V gene's germline CDR1 is MGHRA and CDR2 YSYEKL. V was shortened by 1 base and J by 1 base, with 11 bases between the two germline ends. The CDR3 sequence is CASSQVGRTSYEQYF. The CDR3 region has the DNA TGCGCCAGCAGCCAAGTGGGTCGGACGTCCTACGAGCAGTACTTC.

The chain is built from TRBV6-5 and TRBJ1-2, with TRBD1 identical over 10 bases. V shed 6 bases and J 5 bases; nucleotides not matched to a gene: 6. The length of the CDR3 is 14 residues. Looked up from germline, CDR1 is MNHEY and CDR2 is SVGAGI. The CDR3 DNA reads as TGTGCCAGCAGGCGACAGGGGGCCCGATATGGCTACACCTTC. The encoded protein is CASRRQGARYGYTF.

The chain has TRBV19 and TRBJ2-5; D call uncertain. Germline V gene lookup returns CDR1 LNHDA and CDR2 SQIVND (reference sequence). The CDR3 runs 12 residues. Between the trimmed V and J ends, which lost 5 bases and 1 base, there was a span of 5 bases. The CDR3 DNA follows: TGTGCCAGTAGTCCAGGCCAAGAGACCCAGTACTTC. Its translation: CASSPGQETQYF.

The chain links TRBV4-1 to TRBJ1-5; 9 bases fit TRBD1. CDR1 MGHRA and CDR2 YSYEKL come from the germline V gene. The V segment lost 1 base and the J segment 7 bases; nucleotides outside the gene matches: 5. The CDR3 is made up of 15 amino acids. CDR3 nucleotides: TGCGCCAGCAGCCAAGTCTGGACAGGGGAGCAGCCCCAGCATTTT. As protein: CASSQVWTGEQPQHF.

V gene TRBV9 combines with J gene TRBJ2-1; TRBD2 agrees at 13 bases. Trimming removed 2 bases from V and 7 bases from J; junction bases left unmatched: 3. This CDR3 is 15 amino acids long. Germline-derived CDR1 and CDR2 are SGDLS and YYNGEE. The CDR3 loop reads CASSVTSGRGNEQFF. The CDR3 DNA reads as TGTGCCAGCAGCGTTACTAGCGGGAGGGGGAATGAGCAGTTCTTC.

This clone has just a few counts. The gene calls are TRBV25-1 and TRBJ1-1, with 7 bases matching TRBD1. CDR3 size: 13 residues. Germline CDR1 and CDR2: MGHDK and SYGVNS. After removal of 8 bases from V and 7 bases from J, the junction contained 10 bases not matched to a gene. The CDR3 DNA follows: TGTGCCAGCCGAAGGGGGGGACAGCTTGAAGCTTTCTTT. Its translation is CASRRGGQLEAFF.

V usage is TRBV28 and J usage is TRBJ1-4; 9 nucleotides match TRBD1. Trimming cost V 11 bases and J 10 bases; bases outside gene matches: 8. The CDR3 spans 12 residues. The germline V gene has CDR1 MDHEN and CDR2 SYDVKM. The CDR3 bases are TGTGCCTCCAGGACAGGGGAGGGAAAACTGTTTTTT. This gives the protein CASRTGEGKLFF.

The rearrangement uses TRBV7-8 and TRBJ2-7, with 7 nucleotides matching TRBD2. The V gene end was trimmed by 3 bases and the J gene end by 2 bases; junction bases not matched to a gene: 4. This CDR3 spans 14 amino acids. Per the germline V gene, CDR1 is SGHVS and CDR2 is FQNEAQ. DNA of the CDR3: TGTGCCAGCAGCTTCTCTGCGGGGGCCTACGAGCAGTACTTC. This gives the protein CASSFSAGAYEQYF.

This rearrangement joins TRBV19 to TRBJ2-3; D not resolved. Germline values: CDR1 LNHDA, CDR2 SQIVND (reference sequence). This CDR3 comprises 12 residues. Trimming removed 3 bases at V and 4 bases at J, with 5 bases between. The CDR3 nucleotides read TGTGCCAGTAGTATTCGGGCAGATACGCAGTATTTT. This gives the protein CASSIRADTQYF.